This T cell receptor beta chain was found in a study of cytomegalovirus exposure and HLA in healthy donors. Study information: Earlier sequencing of some 170 million T cells yielded approximately 100 million unique TCR beta sequences.

As for this clone: Its antigen is unknown.

Germline CDR1 is SGHTA and CDR2 is FQGNSA. Trimming took 1 base from V and 7 from J; bases not matched to a gene: 6. The CDR3 runs to 14 residues. The study ran its PCR with 60 Vbeta and 13 Jbeta primers. The method was immunoSEQ multiplex PCR; TCRdb's version includes in-frame clones alone and lacks a portion of them. The table records 90,000 to 120,000 clones, about 74% of them present only once. General observations from the study: Presence/absence analyses assumed roughly uniform sequencing depth across donors, which may not hold. Researchers counted approximately 160 TCR beta chains as cytomegalovirus-associated.

The sequence derives from a woman between 40 and 50 years old in good health and CMV-seropositive. J is TRBJ1-2 and V is TRBV7-2; 7 bases align to TRBD1. The specimen was PBMCs. This chain's CDR3 is CASSLGDRPAGYTF. The CDR3 DNA sequence: TGTGCCAGCAGCTTAGGGGACAGACCGGCTGGCTACACCTTC.